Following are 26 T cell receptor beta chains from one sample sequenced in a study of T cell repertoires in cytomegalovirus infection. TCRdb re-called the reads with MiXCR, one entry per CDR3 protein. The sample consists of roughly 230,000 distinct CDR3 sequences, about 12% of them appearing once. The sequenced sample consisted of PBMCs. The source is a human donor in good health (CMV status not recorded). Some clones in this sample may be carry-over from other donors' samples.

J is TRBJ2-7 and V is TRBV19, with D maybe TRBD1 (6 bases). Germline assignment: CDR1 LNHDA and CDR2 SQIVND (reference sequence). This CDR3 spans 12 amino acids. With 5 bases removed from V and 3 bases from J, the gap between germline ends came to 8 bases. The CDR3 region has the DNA TGTGCCAGTAGTGCAGGGGTCTACGAGCAGTACTTC. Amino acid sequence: CASSAGVYEQYF.

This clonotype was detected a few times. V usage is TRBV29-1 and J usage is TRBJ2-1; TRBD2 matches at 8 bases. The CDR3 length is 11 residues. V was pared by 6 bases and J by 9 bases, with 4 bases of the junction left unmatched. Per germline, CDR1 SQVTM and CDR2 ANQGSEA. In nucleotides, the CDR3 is TGCAGCGTCAAGACTAGCGCTGAGCAGTTCTTC. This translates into CSVKTSAEQFF.

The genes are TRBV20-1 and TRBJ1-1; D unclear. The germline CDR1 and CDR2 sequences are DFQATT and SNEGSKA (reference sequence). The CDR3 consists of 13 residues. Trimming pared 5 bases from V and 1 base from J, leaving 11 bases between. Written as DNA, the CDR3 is TGCAGTGCTCGTTTTACGGGGAACACTGAAGCTTTCTTT. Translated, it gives CSARFTGNTEAFF.

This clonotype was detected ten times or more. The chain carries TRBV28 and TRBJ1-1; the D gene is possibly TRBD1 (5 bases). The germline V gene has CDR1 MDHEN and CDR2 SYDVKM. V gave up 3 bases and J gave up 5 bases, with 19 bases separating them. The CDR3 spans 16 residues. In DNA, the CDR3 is TGTGCCAGCAGTTTCCCTGGGGGGGGGATCGGGACTGAAGCTTTCTTT. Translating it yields CASSFPGGGIGTEAFF.

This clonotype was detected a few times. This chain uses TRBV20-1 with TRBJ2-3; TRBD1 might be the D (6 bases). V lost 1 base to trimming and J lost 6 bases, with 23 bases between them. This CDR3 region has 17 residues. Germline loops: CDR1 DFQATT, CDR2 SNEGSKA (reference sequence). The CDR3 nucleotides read TGCAGTGCTAGAGTGTACCTATTAGGGGGTCACTCTGATACGCAGTATTTT. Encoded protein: CSARVYLLGGHSDTQYF.

The CDR3 region is CASKLGQSSGNTIYF. Here the CDR3 DNA reads TGTGCCAGCAAACTGGGACAGAGCTCTGGAAACACCATATATTTT. The chain has TRBV6-5 and TRBJ1-3; 7 bases fit TRBD1. After removal of 7 bases from V and 0 bases from J, the junction contained 6 bases not matched to a gene. From germline, CDR1 is MNHEY and CDR2 SVGAGI. The CDR3 has 15 residues.

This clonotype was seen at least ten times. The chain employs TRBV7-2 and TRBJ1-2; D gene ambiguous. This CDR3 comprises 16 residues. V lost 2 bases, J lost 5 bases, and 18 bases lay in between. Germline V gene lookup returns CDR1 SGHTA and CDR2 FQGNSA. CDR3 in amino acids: CASSLKRELSPYGYTF. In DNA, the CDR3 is TGTGCCAGCAGCTTAAAGAGAGAGCTCAGCCCATATGGCTACACCTTC.

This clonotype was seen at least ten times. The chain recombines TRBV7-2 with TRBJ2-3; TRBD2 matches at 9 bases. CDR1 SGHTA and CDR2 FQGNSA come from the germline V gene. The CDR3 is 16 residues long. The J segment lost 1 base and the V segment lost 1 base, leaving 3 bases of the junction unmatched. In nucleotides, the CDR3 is TGTGCCAGCAGCTTAGTTATAGCGGGGGGCACAGATACGCAGTATTTT. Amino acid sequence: CASSLVIAGGTDTQYF. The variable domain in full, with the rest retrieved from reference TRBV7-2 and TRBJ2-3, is GAGVSQSPSNKVTEKGKDVELRCDPISGHTALYWYRQSLGQGLEFLIYFQGNSAPDKSGLPSDRFSAERTGGSVSTLTIQRTQQEDSAVYLCASSLVIAGGTDTQYFGPGTRLTVL.

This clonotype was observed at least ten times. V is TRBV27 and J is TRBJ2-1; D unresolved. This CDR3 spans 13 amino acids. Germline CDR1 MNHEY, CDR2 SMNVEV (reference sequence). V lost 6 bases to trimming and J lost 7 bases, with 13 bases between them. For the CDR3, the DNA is TGTGCCAGCAGCCGACCGCTGCGGAATGAGCAGTTCTTC. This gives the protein CASSRPLRNEQFF.

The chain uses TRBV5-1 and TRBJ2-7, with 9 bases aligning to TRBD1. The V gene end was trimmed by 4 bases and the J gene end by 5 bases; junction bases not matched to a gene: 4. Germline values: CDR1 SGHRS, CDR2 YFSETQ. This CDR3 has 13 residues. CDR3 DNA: TGCGCCAGCAGCACCACAGGGGGCCACGAGCAGTACTTC. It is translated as CASSTTGGHEQYF.

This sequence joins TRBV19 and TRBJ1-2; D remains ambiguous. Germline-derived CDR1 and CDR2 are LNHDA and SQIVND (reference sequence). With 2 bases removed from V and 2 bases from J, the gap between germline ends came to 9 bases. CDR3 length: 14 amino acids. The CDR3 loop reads CASSITGPNYGYTF. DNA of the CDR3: TGTGCCAGTAGTATAACGGGCCCCAACTATGGCTACACCTTC. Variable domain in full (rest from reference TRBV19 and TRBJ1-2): DGGITQSPKYLFRKEGQNVTLSCEQNLNHDAMYWYRQDPGQGLRLIYYSQIVNDFQKGDIAEGYSVSREKKESFPLTVTSAQKNPTAFYLCASSITGPNYGYTFGSGTRLTVV.

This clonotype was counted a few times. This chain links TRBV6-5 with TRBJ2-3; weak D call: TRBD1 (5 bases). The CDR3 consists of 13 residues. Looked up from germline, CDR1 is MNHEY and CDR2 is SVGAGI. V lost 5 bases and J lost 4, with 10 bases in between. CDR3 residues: CASSLRGSDTQYF. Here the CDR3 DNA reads TGTGCCAGCAGTCTTAGGGGTTCAGATACGCAGTATTTT.

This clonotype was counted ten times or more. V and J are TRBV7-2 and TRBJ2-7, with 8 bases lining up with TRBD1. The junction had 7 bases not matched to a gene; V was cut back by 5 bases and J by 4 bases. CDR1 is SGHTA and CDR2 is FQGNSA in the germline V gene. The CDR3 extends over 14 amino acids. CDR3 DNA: TGTGCCAGCAGCAGAGACAGGGGTTTTTACGAGCAGTACTTC. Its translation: CASSRDRGFYEQYF.

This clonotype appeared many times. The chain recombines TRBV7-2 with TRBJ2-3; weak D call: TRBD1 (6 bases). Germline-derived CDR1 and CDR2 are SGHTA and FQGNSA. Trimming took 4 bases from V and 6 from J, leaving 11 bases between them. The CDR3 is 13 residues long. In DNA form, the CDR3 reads TGTGCCAGCAGCTCCAAGGGGGAGGATACGCAGTATTTT. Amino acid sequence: CASSSKGEDTQYF. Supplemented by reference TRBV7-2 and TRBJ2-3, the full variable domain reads GAGVSQSPSNKVTEKGKDVELRCDPISGHTALYWYRQSLGQGLEFLIYFQGNSAPDKSGLPSDRFSAERTGGSVSTLTIQRTQQEDSAVYLCASSSKGEDTQYFGPGTRLTVL.

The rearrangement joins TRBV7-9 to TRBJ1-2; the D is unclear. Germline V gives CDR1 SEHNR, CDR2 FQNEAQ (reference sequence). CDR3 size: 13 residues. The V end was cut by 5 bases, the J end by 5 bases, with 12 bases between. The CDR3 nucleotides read TGTGCCAGCAGCCCCCGGGCGGGGTATGGCTACACCTTC. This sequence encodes CASSPRAGYGYTF.

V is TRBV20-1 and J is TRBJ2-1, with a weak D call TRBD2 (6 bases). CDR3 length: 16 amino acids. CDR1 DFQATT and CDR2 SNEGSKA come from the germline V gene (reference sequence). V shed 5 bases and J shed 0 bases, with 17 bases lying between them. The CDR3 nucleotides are TGCAGTGCTCCCCGGACGGGGACTGGCTCCTACAATGAGCAGTTCTTC. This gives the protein CSAPRTGTGSYNEQFF.

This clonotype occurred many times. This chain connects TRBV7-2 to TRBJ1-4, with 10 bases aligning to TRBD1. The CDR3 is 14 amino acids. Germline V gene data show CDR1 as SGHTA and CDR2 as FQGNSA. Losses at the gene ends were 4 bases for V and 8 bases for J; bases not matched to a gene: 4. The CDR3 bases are TGTGCCAGCAGCTCGGGACAGGGGAACGAAAAACTGTTTTTT. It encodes CASSSGQGNEKLFF.

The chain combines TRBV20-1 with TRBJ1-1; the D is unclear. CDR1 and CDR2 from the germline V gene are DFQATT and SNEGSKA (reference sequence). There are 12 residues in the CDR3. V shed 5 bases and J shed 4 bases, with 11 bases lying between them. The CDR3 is CSAQTVSTEAFF. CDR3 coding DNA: TGCAGTGCTCAGACCGTAAGCACTGAAGCTTTCTTT.

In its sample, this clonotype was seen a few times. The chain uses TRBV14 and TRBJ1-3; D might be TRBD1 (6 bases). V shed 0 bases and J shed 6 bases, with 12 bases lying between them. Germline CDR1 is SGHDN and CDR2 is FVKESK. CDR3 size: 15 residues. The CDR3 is CASSQDARGENTIYF. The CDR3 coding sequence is TGTGCCAGCAGCCAAGATGCCAGGGGCGAAAACACCATATATTTT.

CDR3 residues: CASSVTPGRSQETQYF. The CDR3 bases are TGTGCCAGCAGCGTAACCCCCGGACGCAGCCAAGAGACCCAGTACTTC. This chain uses TRBV9 with TRBJ2-5; the D is unclear. The germline CDR1 and CDR2 sequences are SGDLS and YYNGEE. Trimming pared 1 base from V and 1 base from J, leaving 14 bases between. The CDR3 length is 16 residues.

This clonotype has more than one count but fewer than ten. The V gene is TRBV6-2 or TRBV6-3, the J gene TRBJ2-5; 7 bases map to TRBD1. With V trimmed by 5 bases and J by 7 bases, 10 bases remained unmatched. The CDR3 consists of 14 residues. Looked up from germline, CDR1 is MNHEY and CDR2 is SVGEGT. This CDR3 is CASSPGQVSRTQYF. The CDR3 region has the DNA TGTGCCAGCAGTCCCGGACAGGTTTCAAGGACCCAGTACTTC.

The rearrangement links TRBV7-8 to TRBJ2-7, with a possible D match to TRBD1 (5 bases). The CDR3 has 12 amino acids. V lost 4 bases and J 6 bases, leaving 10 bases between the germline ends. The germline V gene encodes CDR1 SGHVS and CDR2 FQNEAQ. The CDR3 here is CASSSRVGEQYF. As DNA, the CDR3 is TGTGCCAGCAGCTCCAGGGTGGGCGAGCAGTACTTC.

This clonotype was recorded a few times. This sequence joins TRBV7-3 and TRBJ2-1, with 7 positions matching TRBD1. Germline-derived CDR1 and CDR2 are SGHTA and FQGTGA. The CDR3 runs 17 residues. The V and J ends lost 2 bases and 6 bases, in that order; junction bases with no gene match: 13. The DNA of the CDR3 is TGTGCCAGCAGCTTACAGCCCACTCCCAGGGGGTCCAATGAGCAGTTCTTC. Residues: CASSLQPTPRGSNEQFF.

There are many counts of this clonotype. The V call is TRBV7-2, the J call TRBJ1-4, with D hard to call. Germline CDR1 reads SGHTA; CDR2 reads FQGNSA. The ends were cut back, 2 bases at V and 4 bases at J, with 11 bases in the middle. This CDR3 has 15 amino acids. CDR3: CASSLLRQINEKLFF. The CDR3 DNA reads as TGTGCCAGCAGCTTACTCCGGCAGATTAATGAAAAACTGTTTTTT.

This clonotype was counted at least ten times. CDR3 residues: CASSRTGRSSYNSPLHF. CDR3 in DNA: TGTGCCAGCAGCCGGACAGGCAGGAGCTCCTATAATTCACCCCTCCACTTT. V usage is TRBV7-2 and J usage is TRBJ1-6; 7 bases are a match to TRBD1. The CDR3 consists of 17 residues. Germline V lookup: CDR1 SGHTA, CDR2 FQGNSA. J was trimmed by 0 bases and V by 5 bases; bases with no gene match: 7.

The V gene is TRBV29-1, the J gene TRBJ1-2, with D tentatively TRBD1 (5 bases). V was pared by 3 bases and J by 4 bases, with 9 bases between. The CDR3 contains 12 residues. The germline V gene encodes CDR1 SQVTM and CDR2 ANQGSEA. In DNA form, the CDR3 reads TGCAGCGTTGATGATCAGGGCTATGGCTACACCTTC. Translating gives CSVDDQGYGYTF.